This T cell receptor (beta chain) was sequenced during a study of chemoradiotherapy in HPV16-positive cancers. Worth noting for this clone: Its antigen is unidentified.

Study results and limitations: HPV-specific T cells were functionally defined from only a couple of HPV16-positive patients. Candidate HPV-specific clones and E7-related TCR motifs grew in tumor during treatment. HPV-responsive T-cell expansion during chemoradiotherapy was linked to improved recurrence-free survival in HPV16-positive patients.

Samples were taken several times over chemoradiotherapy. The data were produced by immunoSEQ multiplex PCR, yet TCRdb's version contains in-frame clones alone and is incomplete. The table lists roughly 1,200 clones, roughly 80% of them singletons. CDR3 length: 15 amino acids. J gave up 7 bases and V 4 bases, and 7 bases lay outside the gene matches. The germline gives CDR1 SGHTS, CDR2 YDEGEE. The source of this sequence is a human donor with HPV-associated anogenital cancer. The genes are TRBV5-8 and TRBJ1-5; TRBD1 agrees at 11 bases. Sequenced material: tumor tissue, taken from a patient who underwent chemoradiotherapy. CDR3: CASSTGTGGEQPQHF. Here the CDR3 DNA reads TGTGCCAGCAGCACAGGGACAGGGGGAGAGCAGCCCCAGCATTTT. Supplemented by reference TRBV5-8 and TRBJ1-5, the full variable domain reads EAGVTQSPTHLIKTRGQQATLRCSPISGHTSVYWYQQALGLGLQFLLWYDEGEERNRGNFPPRFSGRQFPNYSSELNVNALELEDSALYLCASSTGTGGEQPQHFGDGTRLSIL.